A selection of T cell receptor beta chains follows, all from one sample in a study of blood T cell repertoires in COVID-19. Libraries were prepared by immunoSEQ multiplex PCR; TCRdb keeps only in-frame clonotypes and omits some of them. The sample yields 280,000 or so clones, about 83% seen once. Sequencing used PBMCs or T cells enriched from blood (not recorded which). The source of these receptors is a woman aged 40 to 50 who had recovered from COVID-19. Both conserved end residues are trimmed from each CDR3. Fields, in order: V gene, CDR3 protein.

TRBV4-2 | ASSHRLGSYEQY
TRBV9 | ASSVTESYEQY
TRBV19 | ASSIAHQQETQY
TRBV10-3 | AASGGFFDTQY
TRBV29-1 | SAWRGGNTEAF
TRBV7-3 | ASSLSSTDTQY
TRBV5-4 | ASSHLPGGREKLF
TRBV4-2 | ASSPGQANTEAF
TRBV5-4 | ASSLDSGTGLEKLF
TRBV24-1 | ATRASGGTGELF
TRBV6-5 | ASTGTSASDNEQF
TRBV3-1/TRBV3-2 | ASSQNSDNEQF
TRBV20-1 | SAGEYEQY
TRBV29-1 | SVMAAANYGYT
TRBV18 | ASSPRDTGELF
TRBV28 | ASSFGGLAGAHEQY
TRBV12-2 | ASRSWRDRASYEQY
TRBV18 | ASSPTGTGFPNEKLF
TRBV12-5 | ASVQGNGNTEAF
TRBV12-3/TRBV12-4 | ASRAYNEQF
TRBV3-1/TRBV3-2 | ASSQLAGVNEQF
TRBV6-5 | ASSYYAVDQPQH
TRBV7-3 | ASSLGQGDEQY
TRBV29-1 | SVGGRMNTEAF
TRBV6-5 | ASGSSPLAKNIQY
TRBV7-9 | ASSRGTDYSNQPQH
TRBV7-3 | ASSPGRGMNTEAF
TRBV6-5 | ASSYSARAQPQH